The T cell receptor beta chain described here comes from a study of T-cell reconstitution after alpha-beta-depleted transplantation in children. This clonotype was detected many times. The CDR3 covers 15 residues. V gave up 5 bases and J gave up 2 bases, with 19 bases separating them. Germline values: CDR1 DFQATT, CDR2 SNEGSKA (reference sequence). It was with unique molecular identifiers that the TCRbeta library was prepared. From the PCR reads, TCRdb called clonotypes with MiXCR, one entry per CDR3 protein. The sample includes approximately 110,000 distinct CDR3 sequences, 23% seen only once; the top ten take over 9.5%.

The sample consisted of PBMCs, mostly from graft donor cells, taken 180 days after TCRalphabeta/CD19-depleted stem cell transplant. The V gene is TRBV20-1, the J gene TRBJ2-7, with D perhaps assigned TRBD1 or TRBD2 (7 bases each). The clonotype comes from a male patient aged 2-10 years who had a stem cell transplant for chronic granulomatous disease, so the T cells may come from the graft donor. The CDR3, as DNA: TGCAGTGCTGAGACAGGGACCGGGGGGACCTACGAGCAGTACTTC. As protein: CSAETGTGGTYEQYF.